The subject of this entry is one TCR beta chain. This sample was included in a study of blood T cell repertoires in COVID-19. At the level of the study: Specimens from acute and convalescent COVID-19 originated in the United States, Italy and Spain. PBMCs, B-cell-depleted T cells, or T cells provided the cDNA or gDNA that made up the material.

Authors' data handling: Amplifying reference gene primers gave estimates of nucleated cell counts. Some clones are missing from TCRdb's copy, which holds only in-frame ones; the method was immunoSEQ multiplex PCR. V, J and clone size reflect that table, while D and trimming were determined from the DNA. The sample contains about 190,000 clones, 65% to 80% of which appear only once. Germline V gene lookup returns CDR1 MNHEY and CDR2 SVGAGI. The ends were cut back, 3 bases at V and 8 bases at J, with 13 bases in the middle. The length of the CDR3 is 13 residues. The chain recombines TRBV6-5 with TRBJ1-1, with no clear D. The TCR comes from a woman in her forties or fifties with acute or convalescent COVID-19. Sequencing input: peripheral blood. CDR3 DNA sequence: TGTGCCAGCAGTTATAACGCCCAAGCCGAAGCTTTCTTT. The encoded protein is CASSYNAQAEAFF.